These 7 T cell receptor beta chains came from one sample sequenced in a study of shared clonotypes between healthy human individuals. Clones were sequenced by immunoSEQ multiplex PCR, and TCRdb holds only the in-frame ones, with some missing. The table records some 1.1 million clones, roughly 77% of them present only once. The sequenced sample consisted of memory CD4+ T cells from PBMCs. As to subset: CD45RA-negative fraction. Every receptor here comes from a man between 18 and 35 years old in good health. Some clones in this sample may be carry-over from other donors' samples.

V and J are TRBV7-8 and TRBJ2-7, with D tentatively TRBD2 (5 bases). Trimming pared 5 bases from V and 2 bases from J, leaving 16 bases between. CDR1 is SGHVS, CDR2 FQNEAQ, per germline. This CDR3 comprises 15 residues. The CDR3 sequence: CASSPEGVGPYEQYF. CDR3 DNA: TGTGCCAGCAGCCCAGAGGGAGTTGGGCCCTACGAGCAGTACTTC.

The chain uses TRBV7-2 and TRBJ2-3; tentatively, D is TRBD2 (6 bases). Trimming cost V 5 bases and J 0 bases, with 15 bases left between them. Germline V CDR1 and CDR2: SGHTA, FQGNSA. This CDR3 has 16 residues. CDR3 loop: CASSVMGGVSTDTQYF. CDR3 nucleotides: TGTGCCAGCAGCGTGATGGGGGGAGTTAGCACAGATACGCAGTATTTT.

The V gene is TRBV10-1, the J gene TRBJ2-7, with 10 bases lining up with TRBD2. Unmatched junction bases numbered 17, after V lost 3 bases and J lost 3 bases. Germline CDR1 WNHNN, CDR2 SYGVQD (reference sequence). There are 19 residues in the CDR3. In DNA form, the CDR3 reads TGCGCCAGCAGTGACTCCCTAGCGGGAGCCACGGGGAGTTTCTACGAGCAGTACTTC. Residues: CASSDSLAGATGSFYEQYF.

Comment on this clone: A read error is the likely source, as a far larger clone sits one nucleotide away. The chain couples TRBV6-6 to TRBJ1-1; D is uncertain. Germline values: CDR1 MNHNY, CDR2 SVGAGI (reference sequence). The ends were cut back, 6 bases at V and 1 base at J, with 3 bases in the middle. This CDR3 spans 11 amino acids. The CDR3 loop reads CASRKNTEAFF. As DNA, the CDR3 is TGTGCCAGCAGGAAGAACACTGAAGCTTTCTTT.

This chain links TRBV11-2 with TRBJ2-7; D remains unclear. With 5 bases removed from V and 0 bases from J, the gap between germline ends came to 11 bases. This CDR3 spans 14 amino acids. Germline CDR1 reads SGHAT; CDR2 reads FQNNGV. CDR3 DNA: TGTGCCAGCAGCACCCACTCGAGCTCCTACGAGCAGTACTTC. Its translation is CASSTHSSSYEQYF.

The chain carries TRBV6-1 and TRBJ2-7, with D perhaps TRBD1 (6 bases). The V end was cut by 5 bases, the J end by 1 base, with 9 bases between. Germline loops: CDR1 MNHNS, CDR2 SASEGT. This CDR3 has 13 residues. CDR3 sequence reads: CASSKQGSYEQYF. CDR3 DNA sequence: TGTGCCAGCAGTAAACAGGGTTCCTACGAGCAGTACTTC.

This chain links TRBV7-3 with TRBJ2-2; D is perhaps TRBD1 or TRBD2 (5 bases each). The CDR3 loop spans 15 amino acids. Per germline, CDR1 SGHTA and CDR2 FQGTGA. V lost 6 bases, J lost 1 base, and 12 bases lay in between. CDR3 sequence reads: CASRAGTGNTGELFF. Written as DNA, the CDR3 is TGTGCCAGCAGGGCCGGGACCGGGAACACCGGGGAGCTGTTTTTT. Filled out from reference TRBV7-3 and TRBJ2-2, the complete variable domain reads GAGVSQTPSNKVTEKGKYVELRCDPISGHTALYWYRQSLGQGPEFLIYFQGTGAADDSGLPNDRFFAVRPEGSVSTLKIQRTERGDSAVYLCASRAGTGNTGELFFGEGSRLTVL.